Listed below are T cell receptor beta chains from one sample, sequenced in a study of OX40 agonist ivuxolimab in advanced cancers. This table comes from immunoSEQ multiplex PCR, and its TCRdb copy is limited to in-frame clones, with some not included. The repertoire holds tens of thousands of clones, with over 80% as singletons. Sample: CD4+ or CD8+ T cells sorted from blood, taken in a trial of the OX40 agonist ivuxolimab. The receptor source for this set is an adult with an advanced solid tumor such as melanoma, head and neck, liver or kidney cancer. The CDR3 runs from the conserved cysteine through the conserved F or W. D genes are given only for firm matches. Part of the rows lack a size; the others show once, few, many or a class for expanded clones.

TRBJ2-7,TRBV18,NA,TRBD1,CASSPTTGGSYEQYF,TGTGCCAGCTCCCCAACGACAGGGGGCTCCTACGAGCAGTACTTC
TRBJ1-2,TRBV6-5,NA,TRBD1,CASSTGPFNYGYTF,TGTGCCAGCTCGACAGGGCCCTTTAACTATGGCTACACCTTC
TRBJ1-1,TRBV18,NA,NA,CASSPDMNTEAFF,TGTGCCAGCTCACCAGACATGAACACTGAAGCTTTCTTT
TRBJ2-7,TRBV7-2,NA,NA,CASSLSSGPGISGYEQYF,TGTGCCAGCAGCTTAAGTTCTGGGCCAGGGATTTCTGGCTACGAGCAGTACTTC
TRBJ1-2,TRBV7-8,NA,NA,CASSADRFNYGYTF,TGTGCCAGCAGCGCGGACAGATTTAACTATGGCTACACCTTC
TRBJ2-1,TRBV7-2,once,TRBD2,CASSLSGTSSYNEQFF,TGTGCCAGCAGCCTCAGCGGGACGAGCTCCTACAATGAGCAGTTCTTC
TRBJ1-1,TRBV18,NA,TRBD1,CASSPPWEGARTFF,TGTGCCAGCTCACCACCGTGGGAGGGGGCGCGTACTTTCTTT
TRBJ2-7,TRBV10-2,NA,TRBD2,CASSYQREDQQYF,TGCGCCAGCAGTTATCAGCGGGAGGATCAGCAGTACTTC
TRBJ2-2,TRBV5-1,NA,TRBD1,CASSLTQGAANTGELFF,TGCGCCAGCAGCTTGACGCAGGGGGCGGCCAACACCGGGGAGCTGTTTTTT
TRBJ1-1,TRBV7-9,NA,NA,CASSGGPNTEAFF,TGTGCCAGCAGCGGAGGACCGAACACTGAAGCTTTCTTT
TRBJ2-5,TRBV5-1,NA,NA,CASSWILPGPGGKETQYF,TGCGCCAGCAGCTGGATTCTTCCGGGACCGGGTGGAAAAGAGACCCAGTACTTC
TRBJ1-2,TRBV7-8,NA,NA,CASSLGQPSNYGYTF,TGTGCCAGCAGCTTAGGACAACCTTCTAACTATGGCTACACCTTC
TRBJ1-1,TRBV5-5,NA,NA,CASSLGDSYLTEAFF,TGTGCCAGCAGCTTGGGGGATTCTTACCTCACTGAAGCTTTCTTT
TRBJ2-1,TRBV6-1,NA,NA,CASSEYGHNEQFF,TGTGCCAGCAGTGAATATGGACACAATGAGCAGTTCTTC
TRBJ1-3,TRBV7-8,NA,NA,CASSPTGRGGNTIYF,TGTGCCAGCAGCCCAACAGGGAGGGGTGGAAACACCATATATTTT
TRBJ2-3,TRBV30,NA,NA,CAWSVLTVTDTQYF,TGTGCCTGGAGTGTCCTGACAGTGACAGATACGCAGTATTTT
TRBJ1-6,TRBV27,NA,NA,CASSLTQSSYNSPLHF,TGTGCCAGCAGTTTAACCCAGAGCTCCTATAATTCACCCCTCCACTTT
TRBJ2-7,TRBV5-1,once,TRBD1,CASSLSPGGAYEQYF,TGCGCCAGCAGCTTGTCCCCAGGGGGCGCGTACGAGCAGTACTTC
TRBJ2-1,TRBV6-1,once,TRBD1,CASSEAWTGLVPSSYNEQFF,TGTGCCAGCAGTGAAGCTTGGACAGGGCTCGTACCAAGCTCCTACAATGAGCAGTTCTTC
TRBJ2-7,TRBV18,NA,TRBD1,CASNWGQGYEQYF,TGTGCCAGTAATTGGGGACAGGGCTACGAGCAGTACTTC
TRBJ2-2,TRBV11-2,NA,NA,CASSLRTGGLTGELFF,TGTGCCAGCAGCCTCAGGACAGGAGGGTTGACCGGGGAGCTGTTTTTT
TRBJ1-2,TRBV6-5,NA,NA,CASSPPNNYGYTF,TGTGCCAGCAGTCCTCCAAATAACTATGGCTACACCTTC